Listed below are T cell receptor beta chains from one sample, sequenced in a study of blood T cell repertoires in COVID-19. Only in-frame clones appear in the TCRdb table, and some are missing; sequencing was by immunoSEQ multiplex PCR. The sample lists 200,000 or so clones; around 86% were seen once. The sequencing sample was made of peripheral blood. The receptor source for this set is a man aged 55-75 years who had recovered from COVID-19. CDR3s include the opening cysteine and the closing phenylalanine or tryptophan. The order of the fields is D gene, clone size, J gene, V gene, CDR3 DNA, CDR3 protein. The D gene is left open where the match is weak. Not every row has a clone size; where given, it reads once, few, many or a size class.

d_call: TRBD1
clone_size: -
j_call: TRBJ2-7
v_call: TRBV7-9
cdr3_nt: TGTGCCAGCAGCTCGCCGGGACAGGACTACGAGCAGTACTTC
cdr3_aa: CASSSPGQDYEQYF

d_call: -
clone_size: -
j_call: TRBJ1-1
v_call: TRBV6-6
cdr3_nt: TGTGCCAGCCCGAATAAGCCGAACACTGAAGCTTTCTTT
cdr3_aa: CASPNKPNTEAFF

d_call: -
clone_size: many
j_call: TRBJ2-3
v_call: TRBV2
cdr3_nt: TGTGCCAGCGTGAAACAGGACAGCACAGATACGCAGTATTTT
cdr3_aa: CASVKQDSTDTQYF

d_call: -
clone_size: -
j_call: TRBJ2-1
v_call: TRBV24-1
cdr3_nt: TGTGCCACCAGTGCAGGGGCCAATGAGCAGTTCTTC
cdr3_aa: CATSAGANEQFF

d_call: -
clone_size: -
j_call: TRBJ1-6
v_call: TRBV5-1
cdr3_nt: TGCGCCACCGATGAACAGTTAAGCTCCTATAATTCACCCCTCCACTTT
cdr3_aa: CATDEQLSSYNSPLHF

d_call: TRBD2
clone_size: -
j_call: TRBJ2-1
v_call: TRBV24-1
cdr3_nt: TGTGCCACCAGTGACCCTAGCGGAGACGTGGGCTCCTACAATGAGCAGTTCTTC
cdr3_aa: CATSDPSGDVGSYNEQFF

d_call: -
clone_size: -
j_call: TRBJ1-2
v_call: TRBV6-1
cdr3_nt: TGTGCCCACTCAGGAGGGATCGGCTATGGCTACACCTTC
cdr3_aa: CAHSGGIGYGYTF

d_call: -
clone_size: -
j_call: TRBJ1-2
v_call: TRBV9
cdr3_nt: TGTGCCAGCAGCGTAAGCTCTACCGACTATGGCTACACCTTC
cdr3_aa: CASSVSSTDYGYTF

d_call: TRBD2
clone_size: -
j_call: TRBJ2-7
v_call: TRBV29-1
cdr3_nt: TGCAGCGTCGCAGGGACTAGCGGGGGCTACGAGCAGTACTTC
cdr3_aa: CSVAGTSGGYEQYF

d_call: TRBD1
clone_size: -
j_call: TRBJ1-5
v_call: TRBV19
cdr3_nt: TGTGCCAGTAGTATTTCCTCCGGGACAGCAAATAGCAATCAGCCCCAGCATTTT
cdr3_aa: CASSISSGTANSNQPQHF

d_call: TRBD2
clone_size: -
j_call: TRBJ2-7
v_call: TRBV2
cdr3_nt: TGTGCCAGCAGTGAAGCACTAGCGGGGCGAGAGCAGTACTTC
cdr3_aa: CASSEALAGREQYF

d_call: TRBD2
clone_size: -
j_call: TRBJ2-5
v_call: TRBV9
cdr3_nt: TGTGCCAGCAGCGTAGGGAGGGAGGCTAGCGGGGGGGCCTGGGAGACCCAGTACTTC
cdr3_aa: CASSVGREASGGAWETQYF

d_call: TRBD2
clone_size: many
j_call: TRBJ2-1
v_call: TRBV4-1
cdr3_nt: TGCGCCAGCAGGCCCCTGAGCGGGAGCTCCTACAATGAGCAGTTCTTC
cdr3_aa: CASRPLSGSSYNEQFF

d_call: TRBD1
clone_size: -
j_call: TRBJ2-2
v_call: TRBV10-3
cdr3_nt: TGTGCCATCAGTGGGGCCGGGACAGATAACACCGGGGAGCTGTTTTTT
cdr3_aa: CAISGAGTDNTGELFF

d_call: -
clone_size: -
j_call: TRBJ1-1
v_call: TRBV6-5
cdr3_nt: TGTGCCAGCAGTTTTACGACAGATATGAACACTGAAGCTTTCTTT
cdr3_aa: CASSFTTDMNTEAFF

d_call: TRBD2
clone_size: -
j_call: TRBJ2-3
v_call: TRBV27
cdr3_nt: TGTGCCAGCAGTTTCGGACTAGCGGGTTCAGATACGCAGTATTTT
cdr3_aa: CASSFGLAGSDTQYF

d_call: TRBD1
clone_size: once
j_call: TRBJ1-1
v_call: TRBV4-3
cdr3_nt: TGCGCCAGCAGCCAAGATATTACGCAGGGGGACACTGAAGCTTTCTTT
cdr3_aa: CASSQDITQGDTEAFF

d_call: -
clone_size: -
j_call: TRBJ2-7
v_call: TRBV7-9
cdr3_nt: TGTGCCAGCAGCTTAGCTGGGTTACAGGGCTCAAGCTCCTACGAGCAGTACTTC
cdr3_aa: CASSLAGLQGSSSYEQYF

d_call: -
clone_size: -
j_call: TRBJ1-2
v_call: TRBV7-8
cdr3_nt: TGTGCCAGCAGCTTACGAGTTAAAGGGACTGACTATGGCTACACCTTC
cdr3_aa: CASSLRVKGTDYGYTF

d_call: -
clone_size: few
j_call: TRBJ1-3
v_call: TRBV9
cdr3_nt: TGTGCCAGCAGCGCACAGACCTACTCTGGAAACACCATATATTTT
cdr3_aa: CASSAQTYSGNTIYF

d_call: -
clone_size: -
j_call: TRBJ1-6
v_call: TRBV5-6
cdr3_nt: TGTGCCAGCAGCCCAAACGCAGGGAATAATTCACCCCTCCACTTT
cdr3_aa: CASSPNAGNNSPLHF

d_call: -
clone_size: -
j_call: TRBJ1-5
v_call: TRBV6-5
cdr3_nt: TGTGCCAGCAGTTACTCCTACAGACAGCCCCAGCATTTT
cdr3_aa: CASSYSYRQPQHF

d_call: -
clone_size: -
j_call: TRBJ2-1
v_call: TRBV18
cdr3_nt: TGTGCCAGCTCCCCCGGGTTCTACAATGAGCAGTTCTTC
cdr3_aa: CASSPGFYNEQFF

d_call: -
clone_size: -
j_call: TRBJ1-2
v_call: TRBV25-1
cdr3_nt: TGTGCCAGCAGTATCCCCCGGGGAGGGGAGGACGGCTACACCTTC
cdr3_aa: CASSIPRGGEDGYTF

d_call: TRBD1
clone_size: -
j_call: TRBJ1-6
v_call: TRBV6-1
cdr3_nt: TGTGCCAGCAGTGGACGCGAACAGGGGATCCATAATTCACCCCTCCACTTT
cdr3_aa: CASSGREQGIHNSPLHF

d_call: -
clone_size: -
j_call: TRBJ1-4
v_call: TRBV6-1
cdr3_nt: TGTGCCAGCAGTGAAGTCACAGGCCCCCACTCGAAGGAAAAACTGTTTTTT
cdr3_aa: CASSEVTGPHSKEKLFF

d_call: -
clone_size: -
j_call: TRBJ1-1
v_call: TRBV5-1
cdr3_nt: TGCGCCAGCAGCTTGACAGGGAGCCCGAACACTGAAGCTTTCTTT
cdr3_aa: CASSLTGSPNTEAFF

d_call: TRBD2
clone_size: -
j_call: TRBJ2-1
v_call: TRBV19
cdr3_nt: TGTGCCAGTAGTATAACGGGACTAGCCTTGCTCAATGAGCAGTTCTTC
cdr3_aa: CASSITGLALLNEQFF

d_call: -
clone_size: -
j_call: TRBJ1-6
v_call: TRBV5-1
cdr3_nt: TGCGCCAGCAGCTCGGTCCTGGAGGCACCCCTCCACTTT
cdr3_aa: CASSSVLEAPLHF

d_call: TRBD2
clone_size: -
j_call: TRBJ2-2
v_call: TRBV5-4
cdr3_nt: TGTGCCAGCAGCTTGGGCGGGGGGCTTTCGAACACCGGGGAGCTGTTTTTT
cdr3_aa: CASSLGGGLSNTGELFF

d_call: -
clone_size: -
j_call: TRBJ2-7
v_call: TRBV30
cdr3_nt: TGTGCCTGGAGTGTTGGAGGGATCTACGAGCAGTACTTC
cdr3_aa: CAWSVGGIYEQYF

d_call: TRBD1
clone_size: -
j_call: TRBJ1-5
v_call: TRBV18
cdr3_nt: TGTGCCAGCTCCCCTACAGGGGGCGGACAGCCCCAGCATTTT
cdr3_aa: CASSPTGGGQPQHF

d_call: TRBD1
clone_size: -
j_call: TRBJ2-5
v_call: TRBV19
cdr3_nt: TGTGCCAGTAGTACCAGGGGGTGGGAGACCCAGTACTTC
cdr3_aa: CASSTRGWETQYF

d_call: TRBD2
clone_size: -
j_call: TRBJ2-7
v_call: TRBV27
cdr3_nt: TGTGCCACTAAACTAGCGGGACTCAACGAGCAGTACTTC
cdr3_aa: CATKLAGLNEQYF

d_call: -
clone_size: once
j_call: TRBJ2-7
v_call: TRBV5-8
cdr3_nt: TGTGCCAGCAGCGGCGTCGGGGGATACTACGAGCAGTACTTC
cdr3_aa: CASSGVGGYYEQYF

d_call: TRBD1
clone_size: -
j_call: TRBJ1-6
v_call: TRBV4-2
cdr3_nt: TGTGCCAGCAGCCAAGCTGTGGGACAGCTAGCTTCACCCCTCCACTTT
cdr3_aa: CASSQAVGQLASPLHF

d_call: TRBD1
clone_size: once
j_call: TRBJ2-7
v_call: TRBV5-1
cdr3_nt: TGCGCCAGCAGCCTCCGGGACAGGGGATACGAGCAGTACTTC
cdr3_aa: CASSLRDRGYEQYF

d_call: -
clone_size: -
j_call: TRBJ2-1
v_call: TRBV7-2
cdr3_nt: TGTGCCAGCAGTTTGGGACTCGGGCCCAATGAGCAGTTCTTC
cdr3_aa: CASSLGLGPNEQFF

d_call: TRBD1
clone_size: -
j_call: TRBJ1-2
v_call: TRBV9
cdr3_nt: TGTGCCAGCAACGAGAAAGGGACAGGCTATGGCTACACCTTC
cdr3_aa: CASNEKGTGYGYTF

d_call: TRBD1
clone_size: -
j_call: TRBJ2-7
v_call: TRBV29-1
cdr3_nt: TGCAGCGCAGGACAGGGATCCTACGAGCAGTACTTC
cdr3_aa: CSAGQGSYEQYF

d_call: TRBD1
clone_size: -
j_call: TRBJ1-6
v_call: TRBV5-6
cdr3_nt: TGTGCCAGCAGCCCTCGGACAGGTCATAATTCACCCCTCCACTTT
cdr3_aa: CASSPRTGHNSPLHF

d_call: -
clone_size: once
j_call: TRBJ2-2
v_call: TRBV27
cdr3_nt: TGTGCCAGCAGTCCCAGGGCCACGAACACCGGGGAGCTGTTTTTT
cdr3_aa: CASSPRATNTGELFF

d_call: TRBD2
clone_size: -
j_call: TRBJ2-5
v_call: TRBV3-1/TRBV3-2
cdr3_nt: TGTGCCAGCAGCCAAGGTCTAGCGGCGCTGGAAGAGACCCAGTACTTC
cdr3_aa: CASSQGLAALEETQYF

d_call: TRBD1
clone_size: once
j_call: TRBJ1-5
v_call: TRBV5-5
cdr3_nt: TGTGCCAGCAGCTTGGAGTCAGGGGGTAATCAGCCCCAGCATTTT
cdr3_aa: CASSLESGGNQPQHF

d_call: -
clone_size: -
j_call: TRBJ2-5
v_call: TRBV5-1
cdr3_nt: TGCGCCAGCAGCATGAAACAGGGATTAGAGACCCAGTACTTC
cdr3_aa: CASSMKQGLETQYF

d_call: TRBD1
clone_size: -
j_call: TRBJ1-2
v_call: TRBV6-5
cdr3_nt: TGTGCCAGCAGTTGGACAGGGAACTATGGCTACACCTTC
cdr3_aa: CASSWTGNYGYTF

d_call: -
clone_size: -
j_call: TRBJ2-7
v_call: TRBV2
cdr3_nt: TGTGCCAGCAGTGACTCGTCAGGGAATCCCTACGAGCAGTACTTC
cdr3_aa: CASSDSSGNPYEQYF